This T cell receptor (beta chain) comes out of a study of OX40 agonist ivuxolimab in advanced cancers. Across the whole study: Three patients responded partially, comprising one with hepatocellular carcinoma and two with cutaneous melanoma.

CDR3 length: 14 amino acids. The V end was cut by 0 bases, the J end by 0 bases, with 5 bases between. In germline, CDR1 is SGHRS, CDR2 YFSETQ. TCRdb's copy holds only in-frame clones and misses some; the assay was immunoSEQ multiplex PCR. Among about 80,000 clones listed, about 90% were seen once. The starting material was CD4+ or CD8+ T cells sorted from blood, obtained in a trial of the OX40 agonist ivuxolimab. The receptor comes from an adult with an advanced solid tumor such as melanoma, head and neck, liver or kidney cancer. The chain uses TRBV5-1 and TRBJ2-3; D not resolved. CDR3 nucleotides: TGCGCCAGCAGCTTGGGACACAGCACAGATACGCAGTATTTT. It encodes CASSLGHSTDTQYF.